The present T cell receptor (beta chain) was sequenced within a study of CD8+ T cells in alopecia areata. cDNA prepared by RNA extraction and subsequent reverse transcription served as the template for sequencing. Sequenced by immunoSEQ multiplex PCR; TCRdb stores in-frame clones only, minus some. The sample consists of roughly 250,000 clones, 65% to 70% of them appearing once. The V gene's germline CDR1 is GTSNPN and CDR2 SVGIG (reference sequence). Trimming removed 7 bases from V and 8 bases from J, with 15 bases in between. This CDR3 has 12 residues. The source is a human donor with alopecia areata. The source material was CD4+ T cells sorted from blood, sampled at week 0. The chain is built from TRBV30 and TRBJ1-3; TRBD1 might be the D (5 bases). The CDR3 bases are TGTGCCTCTCGACTGCAGGGTTACACCATATATTTT. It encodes CASRLQGYTIYF. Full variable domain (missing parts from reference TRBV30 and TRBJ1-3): SQTIHQWPATLVQPVGSPLSLECTVEGTSNPNLYWYRQAAGRGLQLLFYSVGIGQISSEVPQNLSASRPQDRQFILSSKKLLLSDSGFYLCASRLQGYTIYFGEGSWLTVV.